The entry below gives a single T cell receptor (beta chain) sequence along with its context. The clone's antigen remains unknown. There are no base qualities to consult, and no much larger clone falls within one base. This record belongs to a study of cytomegalovirus exposure and HLA in healthy donors listed by TCRdb under 2017. Some background on the complete study: In an earlier analysis of 587 of the donors, under 300 Gb of sequence data and 100 million or so unique TCR beta sequences from about 190 million T cells were reported. An earlier analysis of 587 of the donors used high-throughput TCR beta sequencing to judge whether each TCR beta V gene segment behaved as functional or pseudogenic. Every discovery cohort repertoire had been produced on one sequencing platform. Donor age, sex, ethnicity and CMV serostatus were compiled together with the repertoire data. Roughly 300 gigabases of sequencing data and tens of millions of unique TCR sequences were included in an early release covering about 700 HLA-typed donors. The study combined high-throughput TCR immunosequencing, statistical association of individual TCRs with disease status, and machine learning to predict cytomegalovirus infection status. On average, 235,054 unique TCR beta nucleotide sequences were sequenced per donor among more than 350 genotyped donors of the cohort, with roughly 18% of those sequences being non-productive. The aim of the study was to test whether cataloging public T cell receptors could identify signatures of past pathogen exposure. The later analysis used no new phenotypic data to find candidate immune exposures, relying instead on TCR beta sequences and their occurrence across donors. Class I and class II HLA loci were covered by the typing at four-digit resolution. A later genetic analysis took genome-wide SNP genotypes for about 65% of the roughly 670 donors and used that subset as a discovery cohort. The study profiled the T cell repertoires of approximately 700 subjects by immunosequencing and related them to cytomegalovirus serostatus. Typing coverage differed by locus: A, B, C, DRB1 and DQB1 were typed in about 629-640 donors, DQA1 in about 550, DPA1 in some 600, and DPB1 in 400 to 480. A handful of DR-DQ haplotypes were handled as single units for association and clustering because linkage in the cohort was strong. Among the roughly 400 genotyped donors, more than 70% belonged to the genetic ancestry cluster associated with self-reported Caucasian donors. A separate validation cohort of 100 to 150 different subjects was used in addition to the approximately 640-subject first cohort. A later analysis re-analyzed previously published TCR beta repertoires from roughly 630 donors and added high-resolution HLA genotyping to study TCR occurrence patterns.

Study-wide conclusions, independent of this receptor: In a later analysis, TCR association rates were found to vary across HLA loci, with the most associated TCRs seen for DRB1 alleles and the fewest for HLA-C alleles. Broadly in line with IMGT annotations, most TCR beta V segments showed up in productive rearrangements about 87% or about 30% of the time in an earlier analysis of a few hundred of the donors. The only immune exposure information available for the cohort was CMV serostatus. Assigning TCR associations to individual alleles was difficult when HLA alleles, especially DR and DQ, strongly co-occurred. Linkage disequilibrium might explain the correlated functional status among segregating V segments, but an unknown experimental factor could not be ruled out. According to a later genetic analysis, donors in an Asian-associated ancestry cluster had fewer N-insertions in productive TCRs than the approximately 700-donor mean. Presence/absence analyses assumed roughly uniform sequencing depth across donors, an assumption that may not hold. In a later analysis, 16,951 TCR beta sequences were associated with specific HLA alleles at a false discovery rate of 0.05. A later genetic analysis associated a missense DCLRE1C variant with V-gene and J-gene trimming of TCR beta chains, and an independent cohort replicated the association. The study gave a list of about 170 TCR beta chains associated with cytomegalovirus. The authors suggested that the approach could potentially be extended to other disease states and immunological phenotypes. In a later analysis, most CMV-associated TCR beta chains were found to appear HLA-restricted, with HLA associations seemingly driven largely by CMV exposure. According to a later analysis, parvovirus B19, influenza, CMV and Epstein-Barr virus appeared linked to several top co-occurrence clusters. The sequencing pipeline was judged likely to have produced a cluster of highly shared sequence variants as a technical artifact. Only TCR beta chains were sequenced in this cohort, and the absence of alpha or paired-chain data limited detectable features. While some public TCRs were present in many individuals, most TCR sequences turned up only very rarely across donors. Over 15 rarely observed V segments, including chromosome 9 orphons, were excluded from the earlier analysis of some 590 of the donors because counts were too low. A further reported finding was that TCR beta sequences accurately predicted the HLA-A and HLA-B alleles for most subjects in the first cohort. In vitro tests confirmed that three of the cytomegalovirus-associated TCR beta chains recognize cytomegalovirus antigens. Because HLA typing was missing for some donors at each locus, association tests included only the typed subset. Some IMGT-functional V segments, including TRBV6-2 and TRBV6-3, could not be distinguished by the 87-base-pair reads and were therefore excluded. Cytomegalovirus status was reported to be diagnosed by the classifier with high specificity and sensitivity in both the original and validation cohorts. Compared with equally common non-associated chains, HLA-associated TCR beta chains in a later analysis were more clonally expanded and had lower generation probabilities.

In total, approximately 700 healthy bone marrow donors made up the cohort. Cohort members were all nominally healthy when sampled, although unrecorded immune exposures were likely present. The donor was CMV seronegative and was included in the group of around 320 seronegative cohort members. A peripheral blood sample was collected from each donor, and TCR beta sequencing was performed on peripheral blood mononuclear cells. The Qiagen DNeasy Blood Extraction Kit was used to extract genomic DNA from the blood cell samples. The method was the immunoSEQ multiplex PCR assay. The multiplex PCR relied on a mix of 60 forward primers for TCR Vbeta segments and 13 reverse primers for TCR Jbeta segments. Amplification of the CDR3 region of rearranged TCR beta genes was performed with a multiplex PCR assay on genomic DNA. Amplified TCR beta libraries were sequenced as 87-base-pair reads on the Illumina HiSeq System. The authors processed their data as follows. Across the 500 to 850 repertoires, a later analysis counted tens of millions of unique TCR beta chains, some 11 million of which were shared by at least two donors. A nearest-neighbor algorithm error-corrected the raw reads and collapsed the reads into unique sequences, merging closely related sequences to remove PCR and sequencing errors. V, D and J gene segments were assigned by aligning CDR3 sequences to IMGT reference sequences. For a sequence to be retained, a match of at least six nucleotides was required to both a V gene segment and a J gene segment. Rearrangements were called productive when the CDR3 lacked stop codons and stayed in frame with V and J; all others were non-productive. CDR3 was defined by IMGT convention, running from the second conserved V-encoded cysteine to the conserved J-encoded phenylalanine. The earlier analysis of about 500 of the donors excluded sequences that lacked an unambiguous match to a single V gene segment. An earlier analysis of approximately 590 of the donors classified V segments as functional when productive rearrangements were above 56.7% and as segregating when the standard deviation between donors was above 5%. A statistical classification framework was built to diagnose cytomegalovirus status from the catalog of TCR beta chain sequences. In a later analysis, TCR nucleotide sequences were compared against IMGT/GENE-DB human TR gene sequences so that V and J genes could be assigned. In a later analysis, CDR3 sequences and most-parsimonious VDJ recombination scenarios were assigned using the TCRdist pipeline. A later analysis defined each TCR beta chain by its CDR3 amino acid sequence plus V-gene family, and excluded reads lacking a unique V-gene family. In a later analysis, fewer than 650 highly shared, low-generation-probability nucleotide sequences were removed to address suspected cross-contamination and a sequencing artifact. A later analysis calculated a clonal expansion index for each public chain from normalized within-repertoire ranks of inferred template counts. A later analysis computed generation probabilities with a VDJ recombination model fitted to out-of-frame rearrangements, and checked the results against IGoR. Hypergeometric tests were used in a later analysis to score TCR-TCR, TCR-HLA and TCR-CMV co-occurrence, with a repertoire-size bias correction applied to the TCR pairs. In a later analysis, false discovery rates were estimated by permuting HLA or CMV assignments 20 times. In a later analysis, co-occurring TCRs were grouped using DBSCAN, and TCRdist sequence similarity was added for clustering within HLA-allele-positive subsets. Co-occurrence clustering excluded repertoires with fewer than 30,000 or more than 120,000 public chains, plus five with anomalous nucleotide sharing. As stored in TCRdb, this immuneACCESS dataset retains in-frame rearrangements with V and J assigned. A fraction of the clones does not appear; measured against another copy, unresolved V genes explain less than half of the discrepancy, and the remainder lacks a known reason. V, J and clone size are taken as reported in that table, and D and trimming were inferred from the DNA itself. For this sample there are about 150,000 clones; roughly 80% appear just once. Of the sample, approximately 1.6% is held by the ten largest clones.

For this chain, trimming is 4 bases at the V end and 1 base at the J end, and the number of junction bases without a gene match is 6. The CDR3 has 15 amino acids, counting the end cysteine and phenylalanine. Only CDR3 DNA remains: 45 bases, in frame from the first base. CDR1 and CDR2 are drawn from the germline V gene: SGHRS, YFSETQ. This chain joins TRBV5-1 to TRBJ1-1; the central 8 bases match TRBD1. Material for sequencing was PBMCs. This TCR derives from a woman in her thirties or forties in good health and CMV-seronegative. The nucleotides are TGCGCCAGCAGCCCTCCGGACAGGGAGAACACTGAAGCTTTCTTT. Translated, it reads CASSPPDRENTEAFF.